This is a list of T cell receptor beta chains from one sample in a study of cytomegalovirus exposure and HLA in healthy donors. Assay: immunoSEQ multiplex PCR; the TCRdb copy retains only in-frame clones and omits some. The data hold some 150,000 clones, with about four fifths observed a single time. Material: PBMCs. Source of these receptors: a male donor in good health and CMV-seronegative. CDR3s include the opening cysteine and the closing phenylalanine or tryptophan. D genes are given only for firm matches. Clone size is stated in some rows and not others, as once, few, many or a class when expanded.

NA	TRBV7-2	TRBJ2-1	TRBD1	TGTGCCAGCAGCTTAAACAGGGGGATCGGCAATGAGCAGTTCTTC	CASSLNRGIGNEQFF
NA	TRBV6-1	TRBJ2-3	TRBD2	TGTGCCAGCAGTGAATTTAGCGGGGGGGCAGATACGCAGTATTTT	CASSEFSGGADTQYF
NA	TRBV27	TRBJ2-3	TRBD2	TGTGCTGTCAGCTTACGGGGGGGCTTAACAGATACGCAGTATTTT	CAVSLRGGLTDTQYF
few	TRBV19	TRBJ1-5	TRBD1	TGTGCCAGTAGCGGGACAGGGGAGGGCCAGCCCCAGCATTTT	CASSGTGEGQPQHF
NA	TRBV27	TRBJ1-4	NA	TGTGCCAGCAGTTTAAGGCAGGGTAATGAAAAACTGTTTTTT	CASSLRQGNEKLFF
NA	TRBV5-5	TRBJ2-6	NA	TGTGCCAGCAGCTTGTGGGGCTCCCACTCTGGGGCCAACGTCCTGACTTTC	CASSLWGSHSGANVLTF
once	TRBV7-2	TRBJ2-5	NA	TGTGCCAGCAGCTTCGTGGGCACAATCCGGGAGACCCAGTACTTC	CASSFVGTIRETQYF
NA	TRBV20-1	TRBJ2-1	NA	TGCAGTGCGACCAGGAAGTATGAGCAGTTCTTC	CSATRKYEQFF
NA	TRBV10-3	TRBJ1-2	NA	TGTGCCATCGGGCCCGGGCAGGGGAACTATGGCTACACCTTC	CAIGPGQGNYGYTF
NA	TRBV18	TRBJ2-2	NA	TGTGCCAGCTCACCATTCTGGGGGGCGAACACCGGGGAGCTGTTTTTT	CASSPFWGANTGELFF
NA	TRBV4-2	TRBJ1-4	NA	TGTGCCAGCGGGGCAAGCGGGGGGGTTAATGAAAAACTGTTTTTT	CASGASGGVNEKLFF
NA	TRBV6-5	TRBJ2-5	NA	TGTGCCAGCACCAAAGGTACTACCAAAGAGACCCAGTACTTC	CASTKGTTKETQYF
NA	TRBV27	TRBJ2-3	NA	TGTGCCAGCAGCCAAGGGCAGGGTACGCAGTATTTT	CASSQGQGTQYF
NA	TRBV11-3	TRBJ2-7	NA	TGTGCCAGCAGCCCGGGTTACGAGCAGTACTTC	CASSPGYEQYF
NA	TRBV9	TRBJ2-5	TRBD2	TGTGCCAGCAGCGTATTAGCGGGGAAACAAGAGACCCAGTACTTC	CASSVLAGKQETQYF
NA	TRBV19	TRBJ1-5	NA	TGTGCCAGTATTCAAACTGGGGGGGTAAGCAATCAGCCCCAGCATTTT	CASIQTGGVSNQPQHF
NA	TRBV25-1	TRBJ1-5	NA	TGTGCCAGCAGTGAATCTCATACAACAAATCAGCCCCAGCATTTT	CASSESHTTNQPQHF
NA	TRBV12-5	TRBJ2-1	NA	TGTGCTAGTGGAAGGACGGGGGCCTACAATGAGCAGTTCTTC	CASGRTGAYNEQFF
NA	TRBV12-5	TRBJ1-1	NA	TGTGCTAGTGGTTTGGGGCCGGGCACTGAAGCTTTCTTT	CASGLGPGTEAFF
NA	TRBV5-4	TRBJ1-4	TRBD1	TGTGCCAGCAGCATACAGGGGGCAGGGTCTAATGAAAAACTGTTTTTT	CASSIQGAGSNEKLFF
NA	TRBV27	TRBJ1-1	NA	TGTGCCAGCAGTGCGGGAGGAAACACTGAAGCTTTCTTT	CASSAGGNTEAFF
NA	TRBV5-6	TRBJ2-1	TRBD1	TGTGCCAGCAGCTTGACAGGGGACGATGAGCAGTTCTTC	CASSLTGDDEQFF
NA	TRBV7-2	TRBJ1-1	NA	TGTGCCAGCAACGCGGGGGGGGGCACTGAAGCTTTCTTT	CASNAGGGTEAFF
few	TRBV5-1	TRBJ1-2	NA	TGCGCCAGCAGCTTGGAAACAGCTCCCCGCTATGGCTACACCTTC	CASSLETAPRYGYTF
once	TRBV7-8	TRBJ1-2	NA	TGTGCCAGCAGTTTTACAGGAGACTATGGCTACACCTTC	CASSFTGDYGYTF
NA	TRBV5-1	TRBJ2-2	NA	TGCGCCAGCGAGGGAGATACCGGGGAGCTGTTTTTT	CASEGDTGELFF
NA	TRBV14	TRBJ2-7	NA	TGTGCCAGCAGCCCCCTCGAGGCAGTTAGTACCTACGAGCAGTACTTC	CASSPLEAVSTYEQYF
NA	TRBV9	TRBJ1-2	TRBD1	TGTGCCAGCAGCCCCCGGACAGGGAACTATGGCTACACCTTC	CASSPRTGNYGYTF
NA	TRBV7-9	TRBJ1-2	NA	TGTGCCAGCAGCTTAGCGGGGAGTGGCTACACCTTC	CASSLAGSGYTF
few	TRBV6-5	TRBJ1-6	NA	TGTGCCAGCAGACAGGAGCAGGGGTTTTCACCCCTCCACTTT	CASRQEQGFSPLHF
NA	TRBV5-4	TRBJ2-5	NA	TGTGCCAGCAGCTTGGGGGGATCCGGAGGCGAGACCCAGTACTTC	CASSLGGSGGETQYF
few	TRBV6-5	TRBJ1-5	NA	TGTGCCAGCAGTCCCGGGGGGTATAGCAATCAGCCCCAGCATTTT	CASSPGGYSNQPQHF
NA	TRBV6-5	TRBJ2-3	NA	TGTGCCAGCAGTTCCCTAGGCGGGCGTGGGCAAGATACGCAGTATTTT	CASSSLGGRGQDTQYF
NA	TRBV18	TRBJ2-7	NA	TGTGCCAGCTCACCACTAGCCAGAGAGCAGTACTTC	CASSPLAREQYF
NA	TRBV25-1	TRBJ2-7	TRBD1	TGTGCCAGCAGTCTCGGGACAGGGGTAAGGGAGCAGTACTTC	CASSLGTGVREQYF
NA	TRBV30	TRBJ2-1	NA	TGTGCCTGTAATGGGCCTTTCAATGAGCAGTTCTTC	CACNGPFNEQFF
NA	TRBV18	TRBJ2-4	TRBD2	TGTGCCAGCTCACCGGGCGGGAGCTTAAACATTCAGTACTTC	CASSPGGSLNIQYF
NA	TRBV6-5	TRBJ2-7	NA	TGTGCCAGCAGTGAACGAAGGGGATGGCACGAGCAGTACTTC	CASSERRGWHEQYF
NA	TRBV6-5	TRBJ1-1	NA	TGTGCCAGCAGTTACTTGAAGATCGGGGGTGAAGCTTTCTTT	CASSYLKIGGEAFF
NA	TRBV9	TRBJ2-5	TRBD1	TGTGCCAGCAGCGCAGGGGGTCGGGAGACCCAGTACTTC	CASSAGGRETQYF
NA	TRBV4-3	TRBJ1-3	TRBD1	TGCGCCAGCAGCCCCCAGACAGGGAATGGAAACACCATATATTTT	CASSPQTGNGNTIYF
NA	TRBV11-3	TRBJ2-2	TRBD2	TGTGCCAGCAGCTCCTTAGCGGGGGGGACCGGGGAGCTGTTTTTT	CASSSLAGGTGELFF